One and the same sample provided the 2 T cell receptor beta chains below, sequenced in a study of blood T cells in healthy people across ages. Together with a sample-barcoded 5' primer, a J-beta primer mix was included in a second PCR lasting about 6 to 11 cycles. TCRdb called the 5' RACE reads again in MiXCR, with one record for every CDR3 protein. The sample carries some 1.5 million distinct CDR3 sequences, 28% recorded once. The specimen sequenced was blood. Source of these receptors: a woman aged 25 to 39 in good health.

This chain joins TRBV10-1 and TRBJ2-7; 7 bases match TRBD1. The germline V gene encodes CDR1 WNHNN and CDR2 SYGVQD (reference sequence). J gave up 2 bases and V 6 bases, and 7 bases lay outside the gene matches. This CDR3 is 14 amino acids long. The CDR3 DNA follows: TGCGCCAGCAGGGGGGACAGAAGACCCTACGAGCAGTACTTC. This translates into CASRGDRRPYEQYF.

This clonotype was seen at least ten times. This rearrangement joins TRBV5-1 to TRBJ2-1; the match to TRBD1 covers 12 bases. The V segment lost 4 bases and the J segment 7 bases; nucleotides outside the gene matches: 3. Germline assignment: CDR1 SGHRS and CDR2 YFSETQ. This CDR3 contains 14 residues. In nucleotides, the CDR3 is TGCGCCAGCAGCCTGGGACAGGGGGCAAATGAGCAGTTCTTC. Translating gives CASSLGQGANEQFF.